The clone carrying this TCR beta chain was recorded at least ten times. Antigen specificity is unknown. This entry belongs to a study of T cells after yellow fever vaccination. Whole-study context: Fractions containing few cells were prepared with SMART-Seq v4 Ultra Low Input.

Overall study results and limits: Reappearing after the booster were most of the clones from primary vaccination (around 96% CD4, about 87% CD8). Researchers cautioned that FACS-sorted repertoires could harbor abundant clonotypes contaminating from the bulk population.

The authors made TCR cDNA by 5'RACE template switching, adding a universal primer site and UMIs. TCRdb recomputed calls from the 5' RACE reads with MiXCR, one row per CDR3 protein. The sample carries 200,000 to 300,000 distinct CDR3 sequences, 6% to 8% recorded once. The source was CD4+ T cells sorted from PBMCs, collected on the day of the yellow fever booster vaccination. The TCR was taken from a man between 25 and 39 years old who received the YFV17D yellow fever vaccine.

As DNA, the CDR3 is TGTGCCAGCAGTGATCTTGGCAGTCCAACAGATACGCAGTATTTT. Protein product: CASSDLGSPTDTQYF. This chain uses TRBV6-1 with TRBJ2-3; D uncertain. V dropped 3 bases and J dropped 3 bases, with 13 bases sitting between them. Germline V gene lookup returns CDR1 MNHNS and CDR2 SASEGT. CDR3 length: 15 amino acids.